One and the same sample provided the 12 T cell receptor beta chains below, sequenced in a study of a mutant IDH1 vaccine in newly diagnosed glioma. Time point indicated: baseline, week 1 (first vaccination visit). Treatment: pre-vaccination baseline after standard-of-care therapy. TCRdb's table, derived via immunoSEQ multiplex PCR, lists solely in-frame clones and lacks some. The sample shows tens of thousands of clones, around 82% of them seen only once. This sample comprised PBMCs, obtained from a glioma patient treated with radiotherapy, temozolomide or both. All receptors derive from a woman between 45 and 65 years old with glioma.

This chain uses TRBV7-9 with TRBJ1-1, with D possibly being TRBD1 (6 bases). The CDR3 loop spans 14 amino acids. The germline V and J ends were trimmed by 7 bases and 7 bases, with 19 bases remaining between them. CDR1 is SEHNR and CDR2 is FQNEAQ in the germline V gene (reference sequence). The CDR3 loop is CASIYLGGHFEAFF. CDR3 coding DNA: TGTGCCAGCATCTACCTTGGGGGGCATTTTGAAGCTTTCTTT.

This clone has a single count. J is TRBJ1-1 and V is TRBV9; maybe TRBD1 (6 bases). Trimming removed 0 bases at V and 5 bases at J, with 17 bases between. The CDR3 covers 16 residues. The germline CDR1 and CDR2 sequences are SGDLS and YYNGEE. The CDR3 DNA sequence: TGTGCCAGCAGCGTAGCGGTACGGGGGGCAGGGACTGAAGCTTTCTTT. It codes for CASSVAVRGAGTEAFF.

This clone came up a few times. This rearrangement joins TRBV19 to TRBJ1-1; D is perhaps TRBD1 (6 bases). The ends were cut back, 1 base at V and 0 bases at J, with 9 bases in the middle. This CDR3 spans 15 amino acids. Germline assignment: CDR1 LNHDA and CDR2 SQIVND (reference sequence). CDR3 nucleotides: TGTGCCAGTAGTATAGTGGGGGCAATGAACACTGAAGCTTTCTTT. Protein: CASSIVGAMNTEAFF.

The rearrangement uses TRBV7-9 and TRBJ2-3, with 8 nucleotides matching TRBD2. The CDR3 covers 16 residues. Trimming took 0 bases from V and 1 from J; bases not matched to a gene: 3. Per the germline V gene, CDR1 is SEHNR and CDR2 is FQNEAQ (reference sequence). The CDR3 region has the DNA TGTGCCAGCAGCTTAGCTGCGGGGGGTGGCACAGATACGCAGTATTTT. This sequence encodes CASSLAAGGGTDTQYF. The full variable domain, with the rest looked up from reference TRBV7-9 and TRBJ2-3, is DTGVSQNPRHKITKRGQNVTFRCDPISEHNRLYWYRQTLGQGPEFLTYFQNEAQLEKSRLLSDRFSAERPKGSFSTLEIQRTEQGDSAMYLCASSLAAGGGTDTQYFGPGTRLTVL.

V is TRBV7-2 and J is TRBJ2-3; 12 bases are a match to TRBD2. J lost 5 bases, V lost 2 bases, and 8 bases had no gene match. The CDR3 loop spans 17 amino acids. CDR1 is SGHTA and CDR2 is FQGNSA in the germline V gene. The CDR3 DNA is TGTGCCAGCAGCTTAAGAGCTAGCGGGGGGGCGGTAGATACGCAGTATTTT. Amino acids: CASSLRASGGAVDTQYF. Full variable domain (outside the CDR3, taken from reference TRBV7-2 and TRBJ2-3): GAGVSQSPSNKVTEKGKDVELRCDPISGHTALYWYRQSLGQGLEFLIYFQGNSAPDKSGLPSDRFSAERTGGSVSTLTIQRTQQEDSAVYLCASSLRASGGAVDTQYFGPGTRLTVL.

CDR3 sequence (DNA): TGTGCCAGCTGCGGGGCCACGGAAGAGACCCAGTACTTC. Translated: CASCGATEETQYF. This rearrangement joins TRBV2 to TRBJ2-5; D possibly corresponds to TRBD2 (6 bases). This CDR3 has 13 residues. The V end was cut by 8 bases, the J end by 3 bases, with 13 bases between. Germline V gene data show CDR1 as SNHLY and CDR2 as FYNNEI.

The chain has TRBV5-6 and TRBJ2-7; 8 nucleotides agree with TRBD1. This CDR3 comprises 13 residues. Trimming at V came to 4 bases and at J to 6 bases, leaving 6 bases not matched to a gene. Germline CDR1 reads SGHDT; CDR2 reads YYEEEE. The CDR3 loop is CASSPGTGGEQYF. The CDR3 nucleotides read TGTGCCAGCAGCCCCGGGACAGGCGGCGAGCAGTACTTC.

The chain employs TRBV18 and TRBJ1-6; the match to TRBD1 covers 8 bases. The length of the CDR3 is 14 residues. V was pared by 3 bases and J by 7 bases, with 2 bases of the junction left unmatched. The germline gives CDR1 KGHSH, CDR2 LQKENI. For the CDR3, the DNA is TGTGCCAGCTCACCGCAGGGGGCCAATTCACCCCTCCACTTT. This codes for CASSPQGANSPLHF.

The J gene is TRBJ1-1, the V gene TRBV5-1; D is undetermined. Trimming took 0 bases from V and 3 from J, leaving 12 bases between them. This CDR3 has 15 residues. Looked up from germline, CDR1 is SGHRS and CDR2 is YFSETQ. The CDR3 nucleotides read TGCGCCAGCAGCTTGGTCTCGAGAGGAGACACTGAAGCTTTCTTT. It specifies CASSLVSRGDTEAFF.

V usage is TRBV7-6 and J usage is TRBJ2-1; TRBD2 aligns across 8 bases. The CDR3 extends over 18 amino acids. Germline V lookup: CDR1 SGHVS, CDR2 FNYEAQ. The trim removed 1 base at V and 2 bases at J, leaving 10 bases unmatched. The CDR3 loop reads CASSLVGPAGGTYNEQFF. DNA of the CDR3: TGTGCCAGCAGCTTAGTGGGCCCGGCGGGGGGAACCTACAATGAGCAGTTCTTC.

This clone occurred a few times. This chain uses TRBV2 with TRBJ1-5; D gene unclear. Trimming cost V 8 bases and J 9 bases, with 8 bases left between them. This CDR3 region has 10 residues. Germline assignment: CDR1 SNHLY and CDR2 FYNNEI. The CDR3, as DNA: TGTGCCAGCTTGGGTGTGCCCCAGCATTTT. This codes for CASLGVPQHF.

J is TRBJ2-1 and V is TRBV5-1; 7 bases are shared with TRBD2. The CDR3 has 16 residues. The germline CDR1 and CDR2 sequences are SGHRS and YFSETQ. V shed 4 bases and J 0 bases; nucleotides not matched to a gene: 7. CDR3 loop: CASSPSGESSYNEQFF. DNA of the CDR3: TGCGCCAGCAGCCCGAGCGGGGAAAGCTCCTACAATGAGCAGTTCTTC.